The following is a T cell receptor (beta chain) sequence with its context. The antigen this receptor binds is unknown. There are no base qualities to consult, and no much larger clone falls within one base. This sample was taken from a study of OX40 agonist ivuxolimab in advanced cancers. General notes on the study: Ivuxolimab, which targeted the costimulatory receptor OX40 (CD134), was an agonistic, fully human IgG2 monoclonal antibody. Intravenous ivuxolimab was administered to patients every 2 weeks at six dose levels: 0.01, 0.1, 0.3, 1.5, 3 and 10 mg/kg. Of the roughly 51 patients in dose escalation, about 20 had hepatocellular carcinoma, about 15 had melanoma, 9 had renal cell carcinoma and 9 had head and neck cancer. In the dose-escalation cohort, around 80% of patients were male, and the mean age was roughly 60 years with a range of about 20 to 79. Prior anti-PD-1, anti-PD-L1 or anti-CTLA-4 therapy was permitted, and checkpoint inhibitors had been received by under 50% of dose-escalation patients. Partial responses occurred in three dose-escalation patients, of whom one had hepatocellular carcinoma and two had cutaneous melanoma. The point of sequencing TCRbeta in the periphery was to test whether ivuxolimab changed TCR sequence diversity and drove clonal T-cell expansion. The monotherapy dose-escalation portion (N of about 50 patients) of the phase I ivuxolimab trial is reported in the paper.

Genomic DNA was isolated from the sorted cells so that the TCRbeta CDR3 region could be sequenced. TCRbeta CDR3 regions were sequenced using the immunoSEQ Assay. TCRdb provides this immuneACCESS table in a form limited to in-frame rearrangements. Some clones are lacking; in checked studies, under half of them reflect an unresolved V gene, and why the rest are absent is not known. The sample profile shows over 35,000 clones; 80% to 90% of them were found once. The ten most abundant clones make up approximately 46% of the sample. The investigation overall reported the following: At doses from 0.1 to 3.0 mg/kg, clonal expansion was seen in both CD4+ and CD8+ blood T cells between baseline and week 6. After ivuxolimab, CD8+ T cells had more expanded clones than CD4+ T cells on average. Low levels of normalized T-cell clonal expansion were also seen in some patients who did not respond. Antigen specificity was not determined for the clonally expanded peripheral T cells. In the 0.1-3.0 mg/kg groups, partial responders had among the lowest normalized peripheral clonal expansion, particularly in CD8+ T cells.

Measured from the cysteine to the phenylalanine, the CDR3 is 13 residues long. Of the read, only the CDR3 DNA is kept; its 39 bases are in frame from base 1. Trimming costs V 2 bases and J 6 bases, and their ends lie 11 bases apart. Reading the germline V gene (reference sequence) gives CDR1 SGHNT and CDR2 YYREEE. Patients with autoimmune disease history or receiving systemic immunosuppression were excluded from the trial. Peripheral blood for TCR sequencing was collected from all dose cohorts at baseline, on cycle 4 day 1, and on cycle 7 day 1. Samples came from an open-label, multicenter, first-in-human phase I dose-escalation trial of ivuxolimab. Adults with locally advanced or metastatic melanoma, renal cell, hepatocellular, or head and neck squamous cell carcinoma were enrolled in the trial. Before TCR sequencing, CD4+ T cells and CD8+ T cells were sorted from peripheral blood as separate populations.

The sample was CD4+ or CD8+ T cells sorted from blood, taken in a trial of the OX40 agonist ivuxolimab. The sequence was collected from an adult with an advanced solid tumor such as melanoma, head and neck, liver or kidney cancer. Rearrangement joined TRBV5-4 to TRBJ1-1, with an unclear D gene assignment. CDR3 region: CASSFSDQAEAFF. The bases are TGTGCCAGCAGCTTTTCGGATCAGGCTGAAGCTTTCTTT.